This TCR beta chain was captured in a study of vaccination and CD4 T cells after COVID-19. Study overall: Cellular stimulation was performed using overlapping spike peptides derived from SARS-CoV-2, HCoV-NL63, HCoV-OC43 and HCoV-229E. Some control cultures received a CEFX pool, which served as the positive control. Others received an HIV-1 Nef pool or no peptide.

Regarding treatment: roughly 11-day PBMC culture with coronavirus spike peptide pools or control peptides (ViraFEST assay). This clonotype has more than one count but fewer than ten. Its antigen is not known. Sequencing of cultured CD4+ T cell DNA used the Oncomine TCR Beta short-read assay. TCRdb itself ran the PCR reads through MiXCR, one entry per CDR3 protein. This sample has 11,000 or so distinct CDR3 sequences, with roughly 40% found just once. The material sequenced was CD4+ T cells from blood, cultured in vitro. This receptor was taken from a human donor who had recovered from COVID-19.

CDR3 sequence reads: CSAREDNYQPQHF. Here the CDR3 DNA reads TGCAGTGCTAGAGAGGACAATTATCAGCCCCAGCATTTT. V is TRBV20-1 and J is TRBJ1-5; a weak D match, TRBD1 (5 bases). CDR3 length equals 13 residues. Germline V gene lookup returns CDR1 DFQATT and CDR2 SNEGSKA (reference sequence). The V end lost 0 bases, the J end lost 5 bases, and 8 bases lay between the germline ends.